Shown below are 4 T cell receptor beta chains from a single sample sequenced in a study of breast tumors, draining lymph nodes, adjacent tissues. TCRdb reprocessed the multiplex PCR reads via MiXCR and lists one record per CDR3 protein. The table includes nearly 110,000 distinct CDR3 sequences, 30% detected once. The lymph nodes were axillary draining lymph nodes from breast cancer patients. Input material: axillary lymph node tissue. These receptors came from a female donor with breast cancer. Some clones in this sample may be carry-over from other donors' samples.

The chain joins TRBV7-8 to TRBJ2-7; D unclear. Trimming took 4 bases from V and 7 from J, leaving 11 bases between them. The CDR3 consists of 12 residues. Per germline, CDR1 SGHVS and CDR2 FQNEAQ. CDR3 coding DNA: TGTGCCAGCAGCTCTAAGAGGTTTGAGCAGTACTTC. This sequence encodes CASSSKRFEQYF.

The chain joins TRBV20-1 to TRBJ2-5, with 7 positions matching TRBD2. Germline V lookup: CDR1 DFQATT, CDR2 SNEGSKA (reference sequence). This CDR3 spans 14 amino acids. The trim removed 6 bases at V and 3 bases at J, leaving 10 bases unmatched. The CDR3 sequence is CSASRTLAEETQYF. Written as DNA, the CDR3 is TGCAGTGCCAGCAGGACCCTAGCGGAAGAGACCCAGTACTTC.

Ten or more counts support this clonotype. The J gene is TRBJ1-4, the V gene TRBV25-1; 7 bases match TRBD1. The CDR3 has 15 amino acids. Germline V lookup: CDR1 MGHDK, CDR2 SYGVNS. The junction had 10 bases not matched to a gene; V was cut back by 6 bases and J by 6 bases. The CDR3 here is CASSAKTGNYEKLFF. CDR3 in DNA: TGTGCCAGCAGCGCTAAGACAGGGAATTATGAAAAACTGTTTTTT.

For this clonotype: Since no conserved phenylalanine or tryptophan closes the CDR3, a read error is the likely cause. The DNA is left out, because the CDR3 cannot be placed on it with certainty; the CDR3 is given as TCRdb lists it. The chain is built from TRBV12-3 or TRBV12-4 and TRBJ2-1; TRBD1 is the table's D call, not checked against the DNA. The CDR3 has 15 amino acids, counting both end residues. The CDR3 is CASRAGTGPPTMSSP.